Listed here is a single T cell receptor beta chain. Antigen specificity is unknown. The data were produced by immunoSEQ multiplex PCR, yet TCRdb's version contains in-frame clones alone and is incomplete. This table has around 2.3 million clones, approximately 95% appearing once. This sample was included in a study of shared clonotypes between healthy human individuals. Notes on the study in general: Lower generation probabilities were found for non-shared clonotypes than for those shared by all four donors.

The CDR3 has 11 amino acids. Germline CDR1 MNHEY, CDR2 SVGAGI. Trimming took 6 bases from V and 9 from J, leaving 6 bases between them. The chain uses TRBV6-5 and TRBJ1-6; D is uncertain. The TCR originated in a man younger than 35 in good health. The sample was naive CD4+ T cells sorted from blood. Subset here: CD45RA+ positively selected. The CDR3 DNA sequence: TGTGCCAGCAGCTTCTCTTCACCCCTCCACTTT. This sequence encodes CASSFSSPLHF.